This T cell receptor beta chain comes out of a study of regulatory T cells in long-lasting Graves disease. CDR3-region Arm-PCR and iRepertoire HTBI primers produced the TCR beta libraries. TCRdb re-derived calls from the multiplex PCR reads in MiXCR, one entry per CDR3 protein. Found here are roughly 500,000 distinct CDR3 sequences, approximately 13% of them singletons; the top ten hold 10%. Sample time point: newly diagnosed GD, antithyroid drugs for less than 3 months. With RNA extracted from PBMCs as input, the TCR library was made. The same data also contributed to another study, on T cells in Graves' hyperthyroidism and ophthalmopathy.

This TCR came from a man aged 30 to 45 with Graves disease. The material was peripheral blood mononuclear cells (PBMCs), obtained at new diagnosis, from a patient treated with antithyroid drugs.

CDR3 sequence (DNA): TGTGCCAGCTCACCATCACCAGGGGAAACAAATCAGCCCCAGCATTTT. It is translated as CASSPSPGETNQPQHF. This rearrangement joins TRBV18 to TRBJ1-5, with D possibly TRBD1 on 6 matching bases. The CDR3 is 16 amino acids. Germline values: CDR1 KGHSH, CDR2 LQKENI. V lost 2 bases and J 4 bases, leaving 15 bases between the germline ends.